This TCR beta chain was identified during a study of vaccination and CD4 T cells after COVID-19. About the study: Each control was exposed to a CEFX pool, an HIV-1 Nef pool, or no peptide at all.

The Oncomine TCR Beta short-read assay sequenced DNA from cultured CD4+ T cells. Via MiXCR, TCRdb re-called the PCR reads, giving one row per CDR3 protein. This sample has over 15,000 distinct CDR3 sequences, with approximately 48% found just once. Notes on this clonotype: Antigen unknown.

Treatment indicated: roughly 10-day PBMC culture with coronavirus spike peptide pools or control peptides (ViraFEST assay). The CDR3 length is 13 residues. Per germline, CDR1 SGDLS and CDR2 YYNGEE. V shed 1 base and J 7 bases; nucleotides not matched to a gene: 4. This clonotype was sampled from a human donor who had recovered from COVID-19. The V and J genes are TRBV9 and TRBJ1-2; TRBD1 aligns across 7 bases. The sequences come from CD4+ T cells from blood, cultured in vitro, collected before SARS-CoV-2 vaccination. The CDR3 DNA is TGTGCCAGCAGCGTAACAGGGGAGGTTGGCTACACCTTC. It codes for CASSVTGEVGYTF. Full variable domain (outside the CDR3, taken from reference TRBV9 and TRBJ1-2): DSGVTQTPKHLITATGQRVTLRCSPRSGDLSVYWYQQSLDQGLQFLIQYYNGEERAKGNILERFSAQQFPDLHSELNLSSLELGDSALYFCASSVTGEVGYTFGSGTRLTVV.